This passage covers 22 T cell receptor beta chains from one sample sequenced in a study of control samples from healthy donors and cancer patients. The data were produced by immunoSEQ multiplex PCR, yet TCRdb's version contains in-frame clones alone and is incomplete. The sample lists under 150,000 clones, more than 90% occurring once. The material sequenced was blood. These receptors all stem from a man aged 30-40 years in good health.

V and J are TRBV28 and TRBJ1-5, with 8 positions matching TRBD1. Germline V gene data show CDR1 as MDHEN and CDR2 as SYDVKM. The CDR3 is 17 residues long. Trimming took 1 base from V and 4 from J; bases not matched to a gene: 9. Here the CDR3 reads CASSLFPRTGTNQPQHF. CDR3 in DNA: TGTGCCAGCAGTTTATTCCCCCGGACAGGGACAAATCAGCCCCAGCATTTT. Using reference TRBV28 and TRBJ1-5 for the parts outside the CDR3, the full variable domain is DVKVTQSSRYLVKRTGEKVFLECVQDMDHENMFWYRQDPGLGLRLIYFSYDVKMKEKGDIPEGYSVSREKKERFSLILESASTNQTSMYLCASSLFPRTGTNQPQHFGDGTRLSIL.

The table lists this clone with a count of one. This rearrangement joins TRBV7-9 to TRBJ2-1; no reliable D call. CDR1 and CDR2 from the germline V gene are SEHNR and FQNEAQ (reference sequence). This CDR3 comprises 15 residues. The V end was cut by 1 base, the J end by 8 bases, with 15 bases between. For the CDR3, the DNA is TGTGCCAGCAGCTTAGGCGGTACGAGTTGGGATGAGCAGTTCTTC. Translating gives CASSLGGTSWDEQFF.

The V and J genes are TRBV19 and TRBJ2-3; 7 nucleotides match TRBD2. The ends lost 5 bases at V and 6 bases at J; junction bases unmatched: 11. CDR1 is LNHDA, CDR2 SQIVND, per germline (reference sequence). The length of the CDR3 is 15 residues. CDR3 nucleotides: TGTGCCAGTAGTTGGGGAAGCGGGACCCAGGATACGCAGTATTTT. Protein product: CASSWGSGTQDTQYF.

The chain links TRBV4-2 to TRBJ2-1, with 11 bases aligning to TRBD2. CDR1 and CDR2 from the germline V gene are LGHNA and YNFKEQ. Losses at the gene ends were 1 base for V and 6 bases for J; bases not matched to a gene: 8. The CDR3 consists of 17 residues. CDR3 DNA sequence: TGTGCCAGCAGCCAAGGCACACTAGCGGGAGATCTCAATGAGCAGTTCTTC. Translation: CASSQGTLAGDLNEQFF.

The V gene is TRBV5-8, the J gene TRBJ2-2; D not certain. This CDR3 region has 19 residues. Germline V CDR1 and CDR2: SGHTS, YDEGEE. The V end was cut by 4 bases, the J end by 2 bases, with 24 bases between. CDR3 region: CASSHPLGGQEYNTGELFF. The CDR3 region has the DNA TGTGCCAGCAGCCACCCCCTCGGTGGGCAGGAGTACAACACCGGGGAGCTGTTTTTT.

V is TRBV9 and J is TRBJ1-6; D is uncertain. Germline V lookup: CDR1 SGDLS, CDR2 YYNGEE. The V gene lost 1 base and the J gene lost 0 bases, with 11 bases spanning the gap. The CDR3 covers 17 residues. The CDR3 reads CASSVSPGSSYNSPLHF. For the CDR3, the DNA is TGTGCCAGCAGCGTAAGTCCCGGAAGCTCCTATAATTCACCCCTCCACTTT.

V usage is TRBV6-5 and J usage is TRBJ1-1; no definite D call. The length of the CDR3 is 13 residues. The V end lost 6 bases, the J end lost 10 bases, and 18 bases lay between the germline ends. The germline V gene has CDR1 MNHEY and CDR2 SVGAGI. CDR3 in DNA: TGTGCCAGCAGCCGCGGATCCCTCGGCGTAGCTTTCTTT. Translation gives CASSRGSLGVAFF.

The V gene is TRBV28, the J gene TRBJ1-1; TRBD1 is a possible D gene (5 bases). Trimming left V 5 bases short and J 0 bases short, with 16 bases between. Germline V gives CDR1 MDHEN, CDR2 SYDVKM. This CDR3 has 16 amino acids. In DNA, the CDR3 is TGTGCCAGCAGTCATCCGGGACTGATGATGAACACTGAAGCTTTCTTT. It codes for CASSHPGLMMNTEAFF.

The CDR3 DNA reads TGTGCCAGCAGAAAGACCCTACTCACTATGAACACTGAAGCTTTCTTT. This gives the protein CASRKTLLTMNTEAFF. The chain is built from TRBV2 and TRBJ1-1; no clear D. V shed 6 bases and J shed 0 bases, with 17 bases lying between them. CDR3 length equals 16 residues. Germline V gene data show CDR1 as SNHLY and CDR2 as FYNNEI. The full variable domain, in which reference TRBV2 and TRBJ1-1 provide the parts outside the CDR3, is EPEVTQTPSHQVTQMGQEVILRCVPISNHLYFYWYRQILGQKVEFLVSFYNNEISEKSEIFDDQFSVERPDGSNFTLKIRSTKLEDSAMYFCASRKTLLTMNTEAFFGQGTRLTVV.

The chain uses TRBV29-1 and TRBJ1-2, with D perhaps matching TRBD1 (5 bases). CDR1 is SQVTM and CDR2 is ANQGSEA in the germline V gene. This CDR3 contains 15 residues. Trimming stripped 5 bases from V and 8 bases from J, with 24 bases between. The CDR3 reads CSVFFRTGPSWGYTF. The CDR3 DNA sequence: TGCAGCGTTTTTTTCCGAACAGGTCCCTCTTGGGGCTACACCTTC.

This CDR3 reads CASSDVISATQFF. The DNA for the CDR3 is TGTGCCAGCAGTGACGTTATCTCGGCGACGCAGTTCTTC. The chain uses TRBV6-4 and TRBJ2-1, with D hard to call. This CDR3 has 13 residues. From germline, CDR1 is MRHNA and CDR2 SNTAGT. Trimming removed 2 bases at V and 12 bases at J, with 14 bases between.

The rearrangement links TRBV27 to TRBJ2-2; the match to TRBD1 covers 8 bases. V gave up 5 bases and J gave up 4 bases; unmatched junction bases: 3. The CDR3 length is 14 residues. Germline lookup yields CDR1 MNHEY and CDR2 SMNVEV (reference sequence). The CDR3 nucleotides read TGTGCCAGCAGTCCCACAGGGGGCACCGGGGAGCTGTTTTTT. It yields the protein CASSPTGGTGELFF.

This sequence joins TRBV10-3 and TRBJ2-4; TRBD1 matches 8 bases. V shed 4 bases and J 7 bases; nucleotides not matched to a gene: 6. CDR3 length: 14 amino acids. Germline V gene lookup returns CDR1 ENHRY and CDR2 SYGVKD. The CDR3: CAISADRARNIQYF. In DNA, the CDR3 is TGTGCCATCAGTGCGGACAGGGCCCGGAACATTCAGTACTTC.

This rearrangement joins TRBV18 to TRBJ1-1; D may be TRBD1 (5 bases). CDR1 KGHSH and CDR2 LQKENI come from the germline V gene. The CDR3 runs to 14 residues. V lost 6 bases to trimming and J lost 1 base, with 12 bases between them. The CDR3 here is CASSSDSKNTEAFF. CDR3 sequence (DNA): TGTGCCAGCTCCAGCGACAGCAAGAACACTGAAGCTTTCTTT. The complete variable domain, with remaining parts taken from reference TRBV18 and TRBJ1-1, reads NAGVMQNPRHLVRRRGQEARLRCSPMKGHSHVYWYRQLPEEGLKFMVYLQKENIIDESGMPKERFSAEFPKEGPSILRIQQVVRGDSAAYFCASSSDSKNTEAFFGQGTRLTVV.

V gene TRBV7-9 combines with J gene TRBJ1-1; 7 bases fit TRBD1. The CDR3 has 15 residues. CDR1 is SEHNR and CDR2 is FQNEAQ in the germline V gene (reference sequence). Losses at the gene ends were 6 bases for V and 1 base for J; bases not matched to a gene: 8. The CDR3 bases are TGTGCCAGCAGTGAGACAGGGCGGAAGAACACTGAAGCTTTCTTT. It is translated as CASSETGRKNTEAFF.

This clone was observed a single time. The V gene is TRBV2, the J gene TRBJ1-1; a weak D match, TRBD1 (6 bases). CDR3 length: 14 residues. Germline V lookup: CDR1 SNHLY, CDR2 FYNNEI. Trimming removed 6 bases at V and 4 bases at J, with 15 bases between. The CDR3 reads CASSNTGYGTEAFF. CDR3 nucleotide sequence: TGTGCCAGCAGCAACACAGGGTACGGCACTGAAGCTTTCTTT.

The chain combines TRBV2 with TRBJ2-3; 10 nucleotides agree with TRBD2. Losses at the gene ends were 5 bases for V and 6 bases for J; bases not matched to a gene: 8. Looked up from germline, CDR1 is SNHLY and CDR2 is FYNNEI. The CDR3 loop spans 15 amino acids. The DNA for the CDR3 is TGTGCCAGCAGTCAGACTAGCGGGTCTTTGGATACGCAGTATTTT. This encodes CASSQTSGSLDTQYF.

The rearrangement joins TRBV24-1 to TRBJ1-2, with no clear D. This CDR3 contains 12 residues. Germline V CDR1 and CDR2: KGHDR, SFDVKD. V was pared by 4 bases and J by 4 bases, with 6 bases between. CDR3 nucleotides: TGTGCCACCAGTGACGTGGGCTATGGCTACACCTTC. Protein sequence: CATSDVGYGYTF.

J is TRBJ1-1 and V is TRBV30; D gene ambiguous. CDR1 and CDR2 (germline): GTSNPN, SVGIG (reference sequence). With 0 bases removed from V and 3 bases from J, the gap between germline ends came to 8 bases. The CDR3 extends over 13 amino acids. The CDR3 nucleotides are TGTGCCTGGAGTGTACTGATGGACACTGAAGCTTTCTTT. This encodes CAWSVLMDTEAFF.

This chain uses TRBV13 with TRBJ1-3; D possibly corresponds to TRBD1 (6 bases). The V gene's germline CDR1 is PRHDT and CDR2 FYEKMQ (reference sequence). The ends were cut back, 1 base at V and 0 bases at J, with 19 bases in the middle. This CDR3 region has 19 residues. CDR3 region: CASSLVYDRKTSSGNTIYF. In DNA, the CDR3 is TGTGCCAGCAGCTTAGTCTACGACAGGAAGACGAGCTCTGGAAACACCATATATTTT.

CDR3 sequence reads: CASGTGELAGQETQYF. Written as DNA, the CDR3 is TGTGCCAGCGGCACAGGGGAGCTAGCGGGACAAGAGACCCAGTACTTC. This chain links TRBV28 with TRBJ2-5, with 9 bases lining up with TRBD2. This CDR3 spans 16 amino acids. V lost 8 bases and J lost 2; bases outside the gene matches: 12. The germline CDR1 and CDR2 sequences are MDHEN and SYDVKM.

The chain uses TRBV5-1 and TRBJ2-3, with D tentatively TRBD2 (6 bases). V gave up 4 bases and J gave up 1 base, with 19 bases separating them. This CDR3 contains 17 residues. Germline CDR1 is SGHRS and CDR2 is YFSETQ. DNA of the CDR3: TGCGCCAGCAGCATGGGGGGACTCTCTAGCGGCACAGATACGCAGTATTTT. Translated, it gives CASSMGGLSSGTDTQYF. Combining the CDR3 with reference TRBV5-1 and TRBJ2-3 gives the whole variable domain KAGVTQTPRYLIKTRGQQVTLSCSPISGHRSVSWYQQTPGQGLQFLFEYFSETQRNKGNFPGRFSGRQFSNSRSEMNVSTLELGDSALYLCASSMGGLSSGTDTQYFGPGTRLTVL.